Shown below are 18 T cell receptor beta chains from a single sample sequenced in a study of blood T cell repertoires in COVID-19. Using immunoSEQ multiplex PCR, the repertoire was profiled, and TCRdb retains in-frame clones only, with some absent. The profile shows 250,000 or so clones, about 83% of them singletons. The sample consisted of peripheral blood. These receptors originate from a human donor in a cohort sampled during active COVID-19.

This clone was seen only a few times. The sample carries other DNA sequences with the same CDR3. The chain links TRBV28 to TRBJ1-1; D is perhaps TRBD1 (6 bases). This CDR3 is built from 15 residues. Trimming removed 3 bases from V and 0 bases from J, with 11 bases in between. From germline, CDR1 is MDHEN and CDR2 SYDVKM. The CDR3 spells CASSLIQGMNTEAFF. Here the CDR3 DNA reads TGTGCCAGCAGTTTGATACAGGGCATGAACACTGAAGCTTTCTTT. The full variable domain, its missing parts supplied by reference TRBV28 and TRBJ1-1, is DVKVTQSSRYLVKRTGEKVFLECVQDMDHENMFWYRQDPGLGLRLIYFSYDVKMKEKGDIPEGYSVSREKKERFSLILESASTNQTSMYLCASSLIQGMNTEAFFGQGTRLTVV.

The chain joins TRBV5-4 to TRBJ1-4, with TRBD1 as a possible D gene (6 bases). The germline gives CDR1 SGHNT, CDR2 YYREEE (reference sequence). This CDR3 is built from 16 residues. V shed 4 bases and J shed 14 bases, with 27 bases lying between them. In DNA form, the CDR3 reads TGTGCCAGCAGCACTAAACGGGACACCCCCCCGAAGACGCTGTTTTTT. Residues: CASSTKRDTPPKTLFF.

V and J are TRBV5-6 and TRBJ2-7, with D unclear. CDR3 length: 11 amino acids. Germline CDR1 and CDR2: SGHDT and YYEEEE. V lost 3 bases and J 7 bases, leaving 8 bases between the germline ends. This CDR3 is CASSSQVEQYF. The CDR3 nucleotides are TGTGCCAGCAGCTCACAAGTGGAGCAGTACTTC. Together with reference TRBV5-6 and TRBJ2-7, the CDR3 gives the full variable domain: DAGVTQSPTHLIKTRGQQVTLRCSPKSGHDTVSWYQQALGQGPQFIFQYYEEEERQRGNFPDRFSGHQFPNYSSELNVNALLLGDSALYLCASSSQVEQYFGPGTRLTVT.

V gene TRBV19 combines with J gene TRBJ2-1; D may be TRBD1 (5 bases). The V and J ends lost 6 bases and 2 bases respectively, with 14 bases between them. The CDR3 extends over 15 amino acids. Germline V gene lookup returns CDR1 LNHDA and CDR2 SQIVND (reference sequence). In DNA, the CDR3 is TGTGCCAGTAGGGTCGAGCAGGGCCCCTACAATGAGCAGTTCTTC. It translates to CASRVEQGPYNEQFF.

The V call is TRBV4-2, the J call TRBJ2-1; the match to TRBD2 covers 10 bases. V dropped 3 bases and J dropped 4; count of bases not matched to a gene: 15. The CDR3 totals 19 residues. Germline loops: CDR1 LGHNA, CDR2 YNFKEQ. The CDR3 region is CASSQRGSGLAGEYNEQFF. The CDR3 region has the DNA TGTGCCAGCAGCCAGAGAGGAAGCGGGCTAGCGGGAGAGTACAATGAGCAGTTCTTC.

CDR3 loop: CASSRGTGAGNTIYF. In DNA form, the CDR3 reads TGTGCCAGCAGCCGCGGGACAGGGGCTGGAAACACCATATATTTT. V and J are TRBV6-5 and TRBJ1-3, with 10 bases aligning to TRBD1. This CDR3 is 15 amino acids long. Losses at the gene ends were 6 bases for V and 2 bases for J; bases not matched to a gene: 4. CDR1 and CDR2 (germline): MNHEY, SVGAGI.

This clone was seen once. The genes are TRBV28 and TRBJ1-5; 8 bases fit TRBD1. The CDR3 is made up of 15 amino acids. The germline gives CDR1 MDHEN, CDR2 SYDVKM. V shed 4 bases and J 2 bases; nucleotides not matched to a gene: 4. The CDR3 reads CASSSDRDGNQPQHF. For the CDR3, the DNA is TGTGCCAGCAGTTCGGACAGGGATGGCAATCAGCCCCAGCATTTT.

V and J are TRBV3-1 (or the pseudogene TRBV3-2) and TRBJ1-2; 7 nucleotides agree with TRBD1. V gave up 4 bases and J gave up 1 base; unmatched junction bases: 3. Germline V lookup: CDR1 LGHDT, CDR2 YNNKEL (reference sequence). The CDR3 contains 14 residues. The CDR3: CASSPRTGNYGYTF. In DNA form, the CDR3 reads TGTGCCAGCAGCCCGCGGACAGGTAACTATGGCTACACCTTC.

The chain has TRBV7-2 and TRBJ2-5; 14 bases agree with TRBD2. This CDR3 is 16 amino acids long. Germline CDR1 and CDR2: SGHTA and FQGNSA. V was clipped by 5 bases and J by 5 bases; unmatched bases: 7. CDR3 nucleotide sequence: TGTGCCAGCAGCGCCCAGGGACTAGCGGGAGTGGAGACCCAGTACTTC. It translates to CASSAQGLAGVETQYF.

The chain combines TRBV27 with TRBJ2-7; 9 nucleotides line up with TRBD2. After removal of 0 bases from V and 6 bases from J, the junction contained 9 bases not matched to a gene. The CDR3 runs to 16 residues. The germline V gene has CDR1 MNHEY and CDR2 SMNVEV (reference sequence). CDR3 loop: CASSLSVAGGPGEQYF. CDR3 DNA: TGTGCCAGCAGTTTATCGGTGGCGGGAGGGCCGGGCGAGCAGTACTTC.

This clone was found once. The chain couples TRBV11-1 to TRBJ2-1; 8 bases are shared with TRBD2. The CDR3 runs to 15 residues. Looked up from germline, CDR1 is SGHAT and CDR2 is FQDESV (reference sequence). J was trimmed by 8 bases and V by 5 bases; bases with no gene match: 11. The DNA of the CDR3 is TGTGCCAGCAGCGTGGCGGCGGGGGGTTTGTATGAGCAGTTCTTC. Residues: CASSVAAGGLYEQFF.

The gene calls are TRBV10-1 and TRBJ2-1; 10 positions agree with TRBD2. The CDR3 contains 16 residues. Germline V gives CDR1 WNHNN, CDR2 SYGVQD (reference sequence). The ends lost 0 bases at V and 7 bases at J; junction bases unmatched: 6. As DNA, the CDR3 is TGCGCCAGCAGTGAGTCGGTAGCGGGGGGCCTGAATGAGCAGTTCTTC. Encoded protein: CASSESVAGGLNEQFF.

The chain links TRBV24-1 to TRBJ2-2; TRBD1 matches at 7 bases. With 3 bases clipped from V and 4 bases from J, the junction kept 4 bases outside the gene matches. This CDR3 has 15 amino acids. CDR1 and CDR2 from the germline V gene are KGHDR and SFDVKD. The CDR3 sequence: CATSDTDRATGELFF. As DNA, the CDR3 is TGTGCCACCAGTGATACCGACAGGGCCACCGGGGAGCTGTTTTTT.

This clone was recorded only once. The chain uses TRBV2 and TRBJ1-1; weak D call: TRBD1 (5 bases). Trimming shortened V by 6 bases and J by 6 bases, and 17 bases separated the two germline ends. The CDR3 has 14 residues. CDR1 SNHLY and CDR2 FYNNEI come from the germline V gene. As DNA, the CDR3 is TGTGCCAGCAGCCCATTGGGCAGGGATTCTGAAGCTTTCTTT. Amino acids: CASSPLGRDSEAFF.

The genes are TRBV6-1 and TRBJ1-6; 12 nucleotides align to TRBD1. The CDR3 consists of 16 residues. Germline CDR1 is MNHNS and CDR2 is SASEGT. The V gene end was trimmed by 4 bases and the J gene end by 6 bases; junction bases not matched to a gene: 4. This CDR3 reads CASSGDRGLGNSPLHF. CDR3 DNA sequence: TGTGCCAGCAGTGGGGACAGGGGGCTTGGTAATTCACCCCTCCACTTT.

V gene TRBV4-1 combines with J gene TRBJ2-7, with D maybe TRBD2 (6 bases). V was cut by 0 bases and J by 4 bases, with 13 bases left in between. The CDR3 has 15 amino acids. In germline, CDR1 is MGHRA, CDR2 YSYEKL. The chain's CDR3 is CASSQDGGELYEQYF. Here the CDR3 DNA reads TGCGCCAGCAGCCAAGATGGCGGGGAGCTTTACGAGCAGTACTTC.

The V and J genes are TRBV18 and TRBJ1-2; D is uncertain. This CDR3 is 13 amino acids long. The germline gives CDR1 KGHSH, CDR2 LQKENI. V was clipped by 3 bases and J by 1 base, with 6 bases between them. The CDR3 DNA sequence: TGTGCCAGCTCACCGGGCAGTAACTATGGCTACACCTTC. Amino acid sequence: CASSPGSNYGYTF.

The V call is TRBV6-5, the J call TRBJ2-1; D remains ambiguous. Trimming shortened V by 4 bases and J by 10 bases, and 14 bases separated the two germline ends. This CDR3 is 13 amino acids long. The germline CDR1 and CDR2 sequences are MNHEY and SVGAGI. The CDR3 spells CASSSTFLSEQFF. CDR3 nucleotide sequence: TGTGCCAGCAGTTCTACCTTTTTAAGCGAGCAGTTCTTC.